This T cell receptor (beta chain) appears in the sequencing data of a study of beta chain features in type 1 diabetes. Study results and limitations: All four CD4+ subsets from Type 1 diabetes patients carried moderately but significantly shorter TCRB CDR3s.

This CDR3 region has 15 residues. Germline V gene sequence: CDR1 MNHNS, CDR2 SASEGT. J was trimmed by 6 bases and V by 2 bases; bases with no gene match: 7. A sort by CD45RO/CCR7/CD25/CD127/CD95/CD27 yielded CD4+ naive, central memory, regulatory and stem cell-like memory cells. Purity above 95% was achieved in all sorted populations. Comment on this clone: Its antigen is not known.

Every bit of the isolated RNA underwent reverse transcription, so sequencing read expressed TCRB transcripts. Repertoires were generated with immunoSEQ multiplex PCR, while TCRdb's copy carries only in-frame clones and drops some. The sample has under 90,000 clones, roughly 30% seen once. Sequenced: stem cell memory CD4+ T cells from blood. The V gene is TRBV6-1, the J gene TRBJ2-1, with 7 positions matching TRBD2. This TCR came from a woman under 30 in good health. In DNA form, the CDR3 reads TGTGCCAGCAGTGAACAAAGCGGGAAAACCAATGAGCAGTTCTTC. Residues: CASSEQSGKTNEQFF.